The rows below give T cell receptor beta chains drawn from one sample of a study of blood T cell repertoires in COVID-19. The method was immunoSEQ multiplex PCR; TCRdb's version includes in-frame clones alone and lacks a portion of them. This sample has some 390,000 clones, with 89% found just once. What was sequenced was PBMCs or T cells enriched from blood (not recorded which). Receptor source: a woman aged 30 to 39 who had recovered from COVID-19. The CDR3 runs from the conserved cysteine through the conserved F or W. The D gene is left open where the match is weak. Not every row has a clone size; where given, it reads once, few, many or a size class.

TRBV5-1	NA	few	TRBJ1-5	CASSLAGIGNQPQHF	TGCGCCAGCAGCTTGGCCGGGATAGGGAATCAGCCCCAGCATTTT
TRBV18	TRBD1	NA	TRBJ1-2	CASSPGQGAYGYTF	TGTGCCAGCTCACCAGGACAGGGAGCCTATGGCTACACCTTC
TRBV7-2	TRBD2	NA	TRBJ2-7	CASSFLAGGPIYEQYF	TGTGCCAGCAGCTTTCTAGCGGGAGGGCCAATCTACGAGCAGTACTTC
TRBV12-5	TRBD1	NA	TRBJ1-2	CASGPRGGQVTGYTF	TGTGCTAGTGGTCCCCGGGGAGGACAGGTGACCGGCTACACCTTC
TRBV30	TRBD1	NA	TRBJ1-1	CAWRGTGLTEAFF	TGTGCCTGGAGGGGGACAGGGTTAACTGAAGCTTTCTTT
TRBV5-1	NA	NA	TRBJ2-3	CASSLGGTHTQYF	TGCGCCAGCAGCTTGGGCGGGACCCATACGCAGTATTTT
TRBV30	TRBD1	NA	TRBJ1-3	CAWVRRGLVGNTIYF	TGTGCCTGGGTACGGAGGGGGCTTGTTGGAAACACCATATATTTT
TRBV27	NA	few	TRBJ1-2	CASREQGGISYGYTF	TGTGCCAGCAGAGAACAAGGGGGTATTAGCTATGGCTACACCTTC
TRBV28	TRBD2	NA	TRBJ2-1	CASRRGTSGLNEQFF	TGTGCCAGCAGACGCGGGACTAGCGGTTTGAATGAGCAGTTCTTC
TRBV4-3	NA	NA	TRBJ1-1	CASSPRLSTEAFF	TGCGCCAGCAGCCCCCGACTGAGCACTGAAGCTTTCTTT
TRBV5-4	TRBD1	NA	TRBJ2-1	CASSGAQGAPPLLHEQFF	TGTGCCAGCAGCGGGGCCCAGGGGGCTCCCCCACTTCTACATGAGCAGTTCTTC
TRBV19	NA	once	TRBJ1-2	CASSIDPLSNYGYTF	TGTGCCAGTAGTATAGATCCGCTGAGCAACTATGGCTACACCTTC
TRBV28	TRBD1	NA	TRBJ2-3	CASSPGQGGTDTQYF	TGTGCCAGCAGCCCGGGACAGGGGGGCACAGATACGCAGTATTTT
TRBV5-8	TRBD1	once	TRBJ1-3	CASSDRASGNTIYF	TGTGCCAGCTCGGACAGGGCCTCTGGAAACACCATATATTTT
TRBV5-4	NA	NA	TRBJ2-5	CASSPQRGSGEVETQYF	TGTGCCAGCAGTCCTCAAAGGGGTTCGGGGGAGGTAGAGACCCAGTACTTC
TRBV11-1	NA	NA	TRBJ1-2	CASSLAGQNPARYTF	TGTGCCAGCAGCTTAGCGGGGCAGAACCCCGCCCGCTACACCTTC
TRBV7-2	NA	NA	TRBJ1-2	CASSFSVETFRGYTF	TGTGCCAGCAGCTTTTCGGTGGAGACGTTTCGTGGCTACACCTTC